The rows below give T cell receptor beta chains drawn from one sample of a study of T cells after yellow fever vaccination. TCRdb reanalysed the 5' RACE reads using MiXCR and keeps one entry per CDR3 protein. The data show about 330,000 distinct CDR3 sequences, with roughly 4.3% seen just once and about 22% held by the top ten. Sequenced here: PBMCs, sampled 5 days after the yellow fever booster vaccination. These receptors originate from a young man who received the YFV17D yellow fever vaccine. CDR3s include the opening cysteine and the closing phenylalanine or tryptophan. The D gene is left open where the match is weak. Clone size appears in some rows only: once, few, many, or a class for an expanded clone.

TRBV7-9	TRBJ1-1	NA	many	CASSLGPGAIIEAFF	TGTGCCAGCAGCTTAGGCCCGGGGGCGATTATTGAAGCTTTCTTT
TRBV20-1	TRBJ1-1	NA	NA	CSAKTAGRAEAFF	TGCAGTGCTAAAACCGCAGGGAGGGCTGAAGCTTTCTTT
TRBV4-3	TRBJ2-5	NA	few	CASSQGEEETQYF	TGCGCCAGCAGCCAGGGAGAAGAAGAGACCCAGTACTTC
TRBV10-2	TRBJ2-7	NA	few	CASSEGQGVIVTF	TGCGCCAGCAGTGAGGGGCAGGGCGTGATTGTGACCTTC
TRBV5-1	TRBJ2-3	NA	many	CATAPGPASTDTQYF	TGCGCCACCGCCCCGGGGCCAGCCAGCACAGATACGCAGTATTTT
TRBV6-5	TRBJ2-5	TRBD2	few	CASSSGLAGIETQYF	TGTGCCAGCAGTTCTGGACTAGCGGGCATTGAGACCCAGTACTTC
TRBV12-3/TRBV12-4	TRBJ2-3	TRBD2	NA	CASSRTSGGVDTQYF	TGTGCCAGCAGCAGGACTAGCGGGGGGGTGGATACGCAGTATTTT
TRBV20-1	TRBJ1-1	TRBD1	many	CSARGTVNTEAFF	TGCAGTGCTAGGGGGACAGTGAACACTGAAGCTTTCTTT
TRBV29-1	TRBJ2-1	TRBD1	NA	CSVQGADEQFF	TGCAGCGTGCAGGGGGCAGATGAGCAGTTCTTC
TRBV4-2	TRBJ2-7	TRBD2	few	CASSQAGDEQYF	TGTGCCAGCAGCCAGGCGGGGGACGAGCAGTACTTC
TRBV12-3/TRBV12-4	TRBJ2-3	NA	few	CASSWVGTDTQYF	TGTGCCAGCAGTTGGGTGGGCACAGATACGCAGTATTTT
TRBV5-1	TRBJ1-2	NA	many	CASRTREPYGYTF	TGCGCCAGCAGGACCAGGGAGCCCTATGGCTACACCTTC
TRBV12-3/TRBV12-4	TRBJ2-5	NA	few	CASSQQDGETQYF	TGTGCCAGCAGCCAGCAGGATGGAGAGACCCAGTACTTC
TRBV4-2	TRBJ2-7	NA	many	CASSYSSGEQYF	TGTGCCAGCAGCTATTCGTCGGGCGAGCAGTACTTC
TRBV6-2/TRBV6-3	TRBJ1-5	TRBD1	NA	CASRRTGAYWPQHF	TGTGCCAGCAGACGGACAGGGGCTTATTGGCCCCAGCATTTT
TRBV6-2/TRBV6-3	TRBJ1-4	NA	many	CAGQRAFNEKLFF	TGTGCCGGACAACGGGCCTTTAATGAAAAACTGTTTTTT
TRBV2	TRBJ1-2	NA	few	CASSRAQVDGYTF	TGTGCCAGCAGCCGGGCTCAAGTCGATGGCTACACCTTC
TRBV4-1	TRBJ2-1	TRBD1	NA	CASSPGQGTRYNEQFF	TGCGCCAGCAGCCCAGGACAGGGGACGAGGTACAATGAGCAGTTCTTC
TRBV6-1	TRBJ2-5	NA	NA	CASSTVLAETQYF	TGTGCCAGCAGTACAGTTTTGGCAGAGACCCAGTACTTC
TRBV4-3	TRBJ2-2	NA	few	CASSQVYRETGELFF	TGCGCCAGCAGCCAAGTCTACCGGGAGACCGGGGAGCTGTTTTTT
TRBV25-1	TRBJ2-3	TRBD1	few	CASSTGGHTDTQYF	TGTGCCAGCAGCACAGGGGGGCACACAGATACGCAGTATTTT
TRBV7-9	TRBJ1-3	NA	NA	CASSNPTSGNTIYF	TGTGCCAGCAGCAACCCTACCTCTGGAAACACCATATATTTT
TRBV19	TRBJ1-1	NA	few	CASSMGSRTEAFF	TGTGCCAGTAGTATGGGTAGCAGAACTGAAGCTTTCTTT
TRBV20-1	TRBJ1-1	NA	few	CSASGGAGATEAFF	TGCAGTGCTAGCGGCGGTGCCGGGGCCACTGAAGCTTTCTTT
TRBV27	TRBJ1-6	NA	many	CASSLSSYNSPLHF	TGTGCCAGCAGTTTAAGCTCCTATAATTCACCCCTCCACTTT
TRBV5-5	TRBJ2-1	TRBD2	NA	CASSFLPSGDSEQFF	TGTGCCAGCAGCTTTTTGCCTAGCGGGGATAGTGAGCAGTTCTTC
TRBV5-1	TRBJ1-2	NA	few	CASSRSYPDGYTF	TGCGCCAGCAGCCGGTCTTACCCAGATGGCTACACCTTC
TRBV4-3	TRBJ2-7	TRBD2	few	CASSLDQRGPYEQYF	TGCGCCAGCAGCCTAGACCAGCGGGGCCCCTACGAGCAGTACTTC
TRBV7-2	TRBJ1-3	NA	NA	CASSHDYSGNTIYF	TGTGCCAGCAGCCATGATTACTCTGGAAACACCATATATTTT
TRBV12-3/TRBV12-4	TRBJ1-5	NA	few	CASTNRVGQPQHF	TGTGCCAGCACCAACAGGGTCGGCCAGCCCCAGCATTTT
TRBV5-1	TRBJ2-7	TRBD2	many	CASSFSAGLAYEQYF	TGCGCCAGCAGCTTCTCAGCGGGGTTGGCCTACGAGCAGTACTTC
TRBV29-1	TRBJ1-5	TRBD1	many	CSVGLTGVQPQHF	TGCAGCGTTGGACTTACAGGGGTCCAGCCCCAGCATTTT
TRBV3-1	TRBJ2-7	TRBD2	few	CASAGDSTTYEQYF	TGTGCCTCCGCGGGGGACTCTACTACATACGAGCAGTACTTC
TRBV7-9	TRBJ2-1	NA	few	CASSFTSTYNEQFF	TGTGCCAGCAGCTTCACTAGTACCTACAATGAGCAGTTCTTC
TRBV6-5	TRBJ1-4	NA	NA	CASSPGASNEKLFF	TGTGCCAGCAGTCCCGGGGCGTCGAACGAAAAACTGTTTTTT
TRBV18	TRBJ2-3	NA	NA	CASSPASVATDTQYF	TGTGCCAGCTCACCCGCCAGCGTCGCTACAGATACGCAGTATTTT
TRBV7-8	TRBJ1-1	NA	few	CASSAQRRTNTEAFF	TGTGCCAGCAGCGCGCAACGCAGGACTAACACTGAAGCTTTCTTT
TRBV5-4	TRBJ1-2	TRBD1	NA	CASSLARTGTIGYTF	TGTGCCAGCAGCTTGGCCCGGACAGGGACTATTGGCTACACCTTC
TRBV3-1	TRBJ2-4	NA	many	CASSPSGLAKNIQYF	TGTGCCAGCAGCCCGTCGGGACTAGCCAAAAACATTCAGTACTTC
TRBV4-3	TRBJ2-5	NA	NA	CASSQQMQGPGTQYF	TGCGCCAGCAGCCAACAAATGCAGGGCCCCGGGACCCAGTACTTC
TRBV7-3	TRBJ1-1	NA	NA	CASSSDPGTEAFF	TGTGCCAGCAGCTCCGACCCCGGAACTGAAGCTTTCTTT
TRBV7-2	TRBJ2-7	NA	many	CASSLGTIYEQYF	TGTGCCAGCAGCCTAGGGACCATCTACGAGCAGTACTTC
TRBV5-1	TRBJ2-1	NA	few	CASSLGDLLRDEQFF	TGCGCCAGCAGCTTGGGGGACTTACTCCGCGATGAGCAGTTCTTC
TRBV6-5	TRBJ1-1	NA	few	CASGPSLLTEAFF	TGTGCCAGCGGGCCGTCTCTTCTCACTGAAGCTTTCTTT
TRBV6-4	TRBJ2-1	TRBD1	many	CASSNRGDEQFF	TGTGCCAGCAGCAACAGGGGAGATGAGCAGTTCTTC
TRBV3-1	TRBJ1-3	NA	many	CASSPSESGNTIYF	TGTGCCAGCAGCCCTTCCGAGTCTGGAAACACCATATATTTT
TRBV4-3	TRBJ1-1	TRBD1	NA	CASSPDRVPRGTEAFF	TGCGCCAGCAGCCCCGACAGGGTTCCAAGAGGTACTGAAGCTTTCTTT
TRBV9	TRBJ2-7	TRBD2	few	CASSPRLAGAEEQYF	TGTGCCAGCAGCCCCCGACTAGCGGGGGCGGAAGAGCAGTACTTC
TRBV7-8	TRBJ1-5	NA	many	CASSLSGGGWKPQHF	TGTGCCAGCAGCTTATCGGGGGGAGGGTGGAAGCCCCAGCATTTT
TRBV7-2	TRBJ1-1	NA	many	CASRSSGNYVNTEAFF	TGTGCCAGCAGGTCTAGCGGGAATTATGTGAACACTGAAGCTTTCTTT
TRBV7-9	TRBJ1-1	NA	few	CASSLGTAGAFF	TGTGCCAGCAGCTTAGGCACAGCTGGAGCTTTCTTT
TRBV7-2	TRBJ1-1	NA	NA	CASSLEALGGTEAFF	TGTGCCAGCAGCTTAGAGGCCCTAGGGGGCACTGAAGCTTTCTTT
TRBV6-5	TRBJ1-3	TRBD1	NA	CASSPLTGSGNTIYF	TGTGCCAGCAGTCCCCTGACAGGGTCTGGAAACACCATATATTTT
TRBV3-1	TRBJ1-5	NA	few	CASSPDRRGNQPQHF	TGTGCCAGCAGCCCCGACAGACGAGGCAATCAGCCCCAGCATTTT
TRBV19	TRBJ1-1	NA	few	CASSIGTANTEAFF	TGTGCCAGTAGTATAGGTACAGCTAACACTGAAGCTTTCTTT
TRBV18	TRBJ1-1	NA	few	CASSPPGPTEAFF	TGTGCCAGCTCACCACCAGGGCCCACTGAAGCTTTCTTT
TRBV5-1	TRBJ1-6	NA	many	CASSGNGARNSPLHF	TGCGCCAGCAGCGGGAACGGGGCTCGGAATTCACCCCTCCACTTT
TRBV12-3/TRBV12-4	TRBJ1-2	NA	NA	CASSYLRRGYTF	TGTGCCAGCAGCTATCTACGGCGGGGCTACACCTTC